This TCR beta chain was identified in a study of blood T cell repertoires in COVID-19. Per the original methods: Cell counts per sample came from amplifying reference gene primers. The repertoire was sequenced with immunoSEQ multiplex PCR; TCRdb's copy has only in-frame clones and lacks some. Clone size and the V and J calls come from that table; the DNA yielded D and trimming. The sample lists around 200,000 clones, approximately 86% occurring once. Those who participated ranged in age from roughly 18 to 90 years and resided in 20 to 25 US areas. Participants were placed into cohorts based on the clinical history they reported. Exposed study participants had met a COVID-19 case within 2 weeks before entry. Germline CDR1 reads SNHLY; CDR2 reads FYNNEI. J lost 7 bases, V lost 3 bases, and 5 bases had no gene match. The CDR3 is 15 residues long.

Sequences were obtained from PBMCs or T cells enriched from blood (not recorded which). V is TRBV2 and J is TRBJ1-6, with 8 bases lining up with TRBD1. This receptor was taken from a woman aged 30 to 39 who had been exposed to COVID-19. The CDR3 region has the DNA TGTGCCAGCAGTGACCAGGGGGCGAGGAATTCACCCCTCCACTTT. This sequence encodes CASSDQGARNSPLHF.